This TCR beta chain was found in a study of T cell responses to AZD1222 COVID-19 vaccine. The study, taken as a whole, reports: Repertoire sampling happened only post peak T cell response. Only 5 to 7 AZD1222 recipients tested seropositive at baseline. Clonal diversity was possibly underestimated; the donors were predominantly white British and more often female.

The CDR3 covers 15 residues. Between the trimmed V and J ends, which lost 1 base and 3 bases, there was a span of 13 bases. Germline CDR1 is SGDLS and CDR2 is YYNGEE. As to this clone: Its antigen is unidentified.

Data came from immunoSEQ multiplex PCR; TCRdb stores just in-frame clones and leaves some out. The table lists 90,000 to 120,000 clones, over 90% of them singletons. The sequencing here drew on peripheral blood, taken on day 0 of AZD1222 vaccination. V and J are TRBV9 and TRBJ1-2; D is perhaps TRBD1 (5 bases). This receptor was obtained from an adult in good health. The CDR3: CASSVSGLIHYGYTF. The CDR3 bases are TGTGCCAGCAGCGTATCGGGACTTATCCACTATGGCTACACCTTC.